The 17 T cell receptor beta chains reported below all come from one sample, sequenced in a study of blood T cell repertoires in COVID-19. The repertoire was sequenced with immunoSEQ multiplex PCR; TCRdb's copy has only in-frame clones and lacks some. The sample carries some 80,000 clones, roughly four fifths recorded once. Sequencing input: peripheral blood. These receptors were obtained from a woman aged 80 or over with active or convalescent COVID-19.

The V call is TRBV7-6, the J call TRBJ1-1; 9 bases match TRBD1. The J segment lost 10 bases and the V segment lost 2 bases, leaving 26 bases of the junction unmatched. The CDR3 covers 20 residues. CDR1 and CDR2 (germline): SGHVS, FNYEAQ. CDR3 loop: CASSLLVVSALTGGFGGAFF. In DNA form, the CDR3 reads TGTGCCAGCAGCTTACTTGTAGTATCAGCATTGACAGGGGGATTCGGAGGAGCTTTCTTT.

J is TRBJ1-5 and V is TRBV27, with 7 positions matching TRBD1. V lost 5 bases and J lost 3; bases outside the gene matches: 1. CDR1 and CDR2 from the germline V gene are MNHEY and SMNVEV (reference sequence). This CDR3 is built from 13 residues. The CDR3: CASSTGVNQPQHF. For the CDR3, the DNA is TGTGCCAGCAGTACAGGGGTCAATCAGCCCCAGCATTTT.

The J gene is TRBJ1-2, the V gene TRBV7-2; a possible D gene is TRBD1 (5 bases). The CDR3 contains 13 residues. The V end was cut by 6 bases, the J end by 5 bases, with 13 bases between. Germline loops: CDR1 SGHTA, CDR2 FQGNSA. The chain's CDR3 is CASRGRRGYGYTF. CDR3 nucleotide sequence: TGTGCCAGCAGGGGACGGAGGGGTTATGGCTACACCTTC.

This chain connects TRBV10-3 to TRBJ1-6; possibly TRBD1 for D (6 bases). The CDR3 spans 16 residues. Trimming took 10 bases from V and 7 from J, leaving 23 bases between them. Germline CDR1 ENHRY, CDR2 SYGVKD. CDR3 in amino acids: CATADPNRDGNSPLHF. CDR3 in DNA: TGTGCCACCGCGGATCCAAACAGGGATGGGAATTCACCCCTCCACTTT.

The CDR3 loop reads CASFGGTSDTGELFF. As DNA, the CDR3 is TGTGCCTCCTTTGGGGGGACTAGCGACACCGGGGAGCTGTTTTTT. This chain connects TRBV30 to TRBJ2-2, with TRBD2 matching over 10 bases. The CDR3 consists of 15 residues. With V trimmed by 7 bases and J by 3 bases, 8 bases remained unmatched. Germline CDR1 reads GTSNPN; CDR2 reads SVGIG (reference sequence).

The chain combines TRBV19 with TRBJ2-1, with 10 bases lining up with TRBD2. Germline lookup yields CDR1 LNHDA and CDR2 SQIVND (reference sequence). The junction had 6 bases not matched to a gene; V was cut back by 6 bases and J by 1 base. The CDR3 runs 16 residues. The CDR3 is CASSLIAGGSYNEQFF. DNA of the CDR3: TGTGCCAGTAGCCTGATAGCGGGGGGTTCCTACAATGAGCAGTTCTTC.

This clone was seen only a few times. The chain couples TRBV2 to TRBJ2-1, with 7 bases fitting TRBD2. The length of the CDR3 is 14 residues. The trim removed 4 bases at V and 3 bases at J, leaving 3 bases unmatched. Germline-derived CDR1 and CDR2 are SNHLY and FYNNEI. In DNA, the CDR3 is TGTGCCAGCAGTGGGGAGGGTTTCTACAATGAGCAGTTCTTC. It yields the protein CASSGEGFYNEQFF.

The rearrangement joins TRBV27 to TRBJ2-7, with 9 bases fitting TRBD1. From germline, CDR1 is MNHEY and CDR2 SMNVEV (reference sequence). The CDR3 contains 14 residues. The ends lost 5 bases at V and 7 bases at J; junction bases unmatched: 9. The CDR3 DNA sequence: TGTGCCAGCAGTCCGGACAGGGGTCTGACGGAGCAGTACTTC. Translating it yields CASSPDRGLTEQYF.

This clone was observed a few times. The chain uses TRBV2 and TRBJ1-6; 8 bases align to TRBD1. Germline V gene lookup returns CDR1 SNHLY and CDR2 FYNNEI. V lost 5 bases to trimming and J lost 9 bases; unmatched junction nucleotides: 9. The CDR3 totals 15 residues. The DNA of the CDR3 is TGTGCCAGCAGTCAATGGACAGGGTTCAGTTCACCCCTCCACTTT. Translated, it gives CASSQWTGFSSPLHF.

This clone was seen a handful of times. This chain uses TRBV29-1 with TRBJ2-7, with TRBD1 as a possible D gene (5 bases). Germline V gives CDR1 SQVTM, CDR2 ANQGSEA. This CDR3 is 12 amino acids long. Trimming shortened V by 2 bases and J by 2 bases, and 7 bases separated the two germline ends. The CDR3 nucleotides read TGCAGCGTTGAACAGGACACCTACGAGCAGTACTTC. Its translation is CSVEQDTYEQYF.

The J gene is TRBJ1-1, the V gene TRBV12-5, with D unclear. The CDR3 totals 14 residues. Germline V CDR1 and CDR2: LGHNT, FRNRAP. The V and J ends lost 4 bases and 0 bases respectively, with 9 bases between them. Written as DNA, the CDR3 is TGTGCTAGTGGTTCACCTAATTTGAACACTGAAGCTTTCTTT. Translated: CASGSPNLNTEAFF.

The CDR3 reads CASSLDTSYGYTF. The CDR3 DNA reads as TGTGCCAGCAGCTTAGACACCTCCTATGGCTACACCTTC. This chain connects TRBV7-2 to TRBJ1-2; D is unclear. V lost 1 base, J lost 4 bases, and 7 bases lay in between. The CDR3 is 13 residues long. Germline-derived CDR1 and CDR2 are SGHTA and FQGNSA. The variable domain in full, with the rest retrieved from reference TRBV7-2 and TRBJ1-2, is GAGVSQSPSNKVTEKGKDVELRCDPISGHTALYWYRQSLGQGLEFLIYFQGNSAPDKSGLPSDRFSAERTGGSVSTLTIQRTQQEDSAVYLCASSLDTSYGYTFGSGTRLTVV.

DNA of the CDR3: TGCGCCAGCAGTGAGGGCGGGAATTCACCCCTCCACTTT. It specifies CASSEGGNSPLHF. V and J are TRBV10-2 and TRBJ1-6; D is undetermined. CDR3 length: 13 amino acids. The V gene's germline CDR1 is WSHSY and CDR2 SAAADI. The V and J ends lost 2 bases and 7 bases respectively, with 6 bases between them.

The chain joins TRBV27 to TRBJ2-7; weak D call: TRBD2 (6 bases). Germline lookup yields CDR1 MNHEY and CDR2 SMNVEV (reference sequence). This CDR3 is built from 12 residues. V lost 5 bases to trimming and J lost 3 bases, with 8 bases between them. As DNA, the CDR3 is TGTGCCAGCAGTCGCGGGGACTACGAGCAGTACTTC. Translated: CASSRGDYEQYF.

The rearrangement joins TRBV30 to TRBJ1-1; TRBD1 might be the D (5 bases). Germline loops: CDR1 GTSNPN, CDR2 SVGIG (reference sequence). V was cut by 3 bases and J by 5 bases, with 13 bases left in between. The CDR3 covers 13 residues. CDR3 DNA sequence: TGTGCCTGGAGCGAAGGTGGGGGGACTGAAGCTTTCTTT. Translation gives CAWSEGGGTEAFF.

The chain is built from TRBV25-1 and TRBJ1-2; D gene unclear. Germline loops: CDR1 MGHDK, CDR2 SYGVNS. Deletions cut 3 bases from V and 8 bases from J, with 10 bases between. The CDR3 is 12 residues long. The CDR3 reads CASSDVKRGYTF. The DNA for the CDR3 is TGTGCCAGCAGTGATGTTAAGAGAGGCTACACCTTC.

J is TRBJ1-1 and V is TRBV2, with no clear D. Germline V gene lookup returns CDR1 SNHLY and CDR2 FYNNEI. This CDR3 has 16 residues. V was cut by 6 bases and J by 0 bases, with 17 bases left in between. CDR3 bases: TGTGCCAGCAGGACGGGGTATGGACTGCTGAACACTGAAGCTTTCTTT. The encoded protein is CASRTGYGLLNTEAFF.